This T cell receptor beta chain emerged from a study of T cells in tuberculosis. Clones were read by immunoSEQ multiplex PCR, and TCRdb kept only the in-frame ones, dropping some. The sample lists roughly 45,000 clones, approximately 94% occurring once. Sequences were obtained from PBMCs. The TCR originated in a donor aged 10-29 years with latent tuberculosis or without tuberculosis infection. Some clones in this sample may be carry-over from other donors' samples.

The CDR3 is CASSLGSGVVTGSGELFF. CDR3 DNA sequence: TGTGCCAGCAGTTTAGGTTCCGGGGTCGTAACAGGGTCCGGGGAGCTGTTTTTT. V and J are TRBV28 and TRBJ2-2; possibly TRBD1 for D (6 bases). Trimming removed 2 bases at V and 6 bases at J, with 22 bases between. From germline, CDR1 is MDHEN and CDR2 SYDVKM. This CDR3 contains 18 residues. The complete variable domain, with remaining parts taken from reference TRBV28 and TRBJ2-2, reads DVKVTQSSRYLVKRTGEKVFLECVQDMDHENMFWYRQDPGLGLRLIYFSYDVKMKEKGDIPEGYSVSREKKERFSLILESASTNQTSMYLCASSLGSGVVTGSGELFFGEGSRLTVL.